This record looks at one TCR beta chain sequence and its context. From germline, CDR1 is SGDLS and CDR2 YYNGEE. The CDR3 contains 16 residues. Trimming took 0 bases from V and 2 from J; bases not matched to a gene: 5. These data come from a study of blood T cell repertoires in COVID-19. Study-wide context: COVID-19 samples from acute and convalescent phases originated in the United States, Italy and Spain. T cells, B-cell-depleted T cells, or PBMCs provided the cDNA or gDNA that served as material.

Under the authors' procedure: Reference gene primer amplification yielded estimated nucleated cell counts. Produced via immunoSEQ multiplex PCR; TCRdb's table is partial and in-frame only. Clone size and the V and J calls come from that table; the DNA yielded D and trimming. In the table there are approximately 37,000 clones, 88% of which are singletons. This rearrangement joins TRBV9 to TRBJ1-3, with 7 bases identical to TRBD1. Sequenced input: peripheral blood. The receptor was derived from a woman between 70 and 85 years old with acute or convalescent COVID-19. The CDR3 DNA follows: TGTGCCAGCAGCGTAGAGTTGGGGACAGCTGGAAACACCATATATTTT. Translating gives CASSVELGTAGNTIYF.